These T cell receptor beta chains were read from a single sample in a study of early T cells in non-severe SARS-CoV-2 infection. MiXCR was run by TCRdb on the 5' RACE reads, yielding one entry per CDR3 protein. The sample has approximately 26,000 distinct CDR3 sequences, 4.4% seen once. Sequenced material: whole blood. Source of these receptors: an adult who was a healthcare worker with PCR-confirmed SARS-CoV-2 infection or an uninfected control (not recorded which). CDR3s include the opening cysteine and the closing phenylalanine or tryptophan. The D gene is left open where the match is weak. Clone sizes are given selectively: once, few, many, or a class where the clone is expanded.

CDR3nt	CDR3aa	v_gene	j_gene	abundance	d_gene
TGTGCCAGCAGCCCCTACCAGGGTATTGGGTACAATGAGCAGTTCTTC	CASSPYQGIGYNEQFF	TRBV7-6	TRBJ2-1	once	.
TGTGCCAGCAGCGCGACGGTGCGTTCGGACGAGCAGTACTTC	CASSATVRSDEQYF	TRBV7-2	TRBJ2-7	many	.
TGTGCCAGCAGCTCCACAGGGGGTGTCTCCTACGAGCAGTACTTC	CASSSTGGVSYEQYF	TRBV13	TRBJ2-7	many	TRBD1
TGTGCCAGTAGACCGGGACTAGCTAGTGAGCAGTTCTTC	CASRPGLASEQFF	TRBV28	TRBJ2-1	few	TRBD2
TGCGCCAGCAGCCAACGAGGTGATGGTATCGCTGAAGCTTTCTTT	CASSQRGDGIAEAFF	TRBV4-1	TRBJ1-1	many	.
TGCGCCAGCAGCTCGCGAGGGGGAAGATCAGATACGCAGTATTTT	CASSSRGGRSDTQYF	TRBV5-1	TRBJ2-3	many	.
TGCGCCAGCAGCCAGGGACAGGGCTACGGCTACACCTTC	CASSQGQGYGYTF	TRBV4-3	TRBJ1-2	many	TRBD1
TGTGCCAGCAGGCCCGATGGGGGGGGCAATGAGCAGTTCTTC	CASRPDGGGNEQFF	TRBV2	TRBJ2-1	few	TRBD2
TGCGCCAGCAGCGAAACTAGCGCAAGCACAGATACGCAGTATTTT	CASSETSASTDTQYF	TRBV5-1	TRBJ2-3	many	TRBD2
TGTGCCAGCAGCAACAGAGATCAGATGAACACTGAAGCTTTCTTT	CASSNRDQMNTEAFF	TRBV11-3	TRBJ1-1	many	.
TGTGCCAGCAGCCAGGGAGCTAATCAGCCCCAGCATTTT	CASSQGANQPQHF	TRBV4-2	TRBJ1-5	many	.
TGTGCCAGCACCCGACAGGGCGGCACTGAAGCTTTCTTT	CASTRQGGTEAFF	TRBV6-6	TRBJ1-1	many	TRBD1
TGTGCCAGCTCTCCGGGACTAGCTGACAATGAGCAGTTCTTC	CASSPGLADNEQFF	TRBV18	TRBJ2-1	.	TRBD2
TGTGCCAGCAGCTTGGCCCAGGTCGCCGGGGAGCTGTTTTTT	CASSLAQVAGELFF	TRBV5-6	TRBJ2-2	.	.
TGTGCCAGTAGTATCCGACTACACTACAATGAGCAGTTCTTC	CASSIRLHYNEQFF	TRBV19	TRBJ2-1	many	.
TGTGCCAGCAGCAAAGAGCCCACCGGGGAGCTGTTTTTT	CASSKEPTGELFF	TRBV7-9	TRBJ2-2	.	.
TGCAGTGCTCACACCGGGACTAAGAGTTCCTACAATGAGCAGTTCTTC	CSAHTGTKSSYNEQFF	TRBV20-1	TRBJ2-1	many	TRBD2
TGTGCCAGCAGGCTACTCCGGGACTCACCGTACAATGAGCAGTTCTTC	CASRLLRDSPYNEQFF	TRBV6-5	TRBJ2-1	many	.